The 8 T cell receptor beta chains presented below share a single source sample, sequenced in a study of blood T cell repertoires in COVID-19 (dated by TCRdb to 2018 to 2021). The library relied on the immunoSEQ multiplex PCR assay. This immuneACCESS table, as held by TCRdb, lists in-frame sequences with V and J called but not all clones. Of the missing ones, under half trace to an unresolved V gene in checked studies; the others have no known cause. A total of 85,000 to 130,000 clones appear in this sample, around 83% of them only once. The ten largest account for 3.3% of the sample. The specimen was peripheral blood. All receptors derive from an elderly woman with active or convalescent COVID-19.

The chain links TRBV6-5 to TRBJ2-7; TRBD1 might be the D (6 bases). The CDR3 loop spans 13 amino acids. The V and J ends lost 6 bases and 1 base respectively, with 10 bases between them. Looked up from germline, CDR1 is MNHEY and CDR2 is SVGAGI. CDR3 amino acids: CASRQTGSYEQYF. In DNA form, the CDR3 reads TGTGCCAGCAGACAAACAGGGTCCTACGAGCAGTACTTC.

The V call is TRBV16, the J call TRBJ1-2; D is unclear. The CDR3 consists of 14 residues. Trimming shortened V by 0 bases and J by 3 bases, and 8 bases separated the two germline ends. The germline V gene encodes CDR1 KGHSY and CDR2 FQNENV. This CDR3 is CASSQSSGYYGYTF. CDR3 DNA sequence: TGTGCCAGCAGCCAATCGTCGGGATACTATGGCTACACCTTC. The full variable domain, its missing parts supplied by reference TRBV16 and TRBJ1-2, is GEEVAQTPKHLVRGEGQKAKLYCAPIKGHSYVFWYQQVLKNEFKFLISFQNENVFDETGMPKERFSAKCLPNSPCSLEIQATKLEDSAVYFCASSQSSGYYGYTFGSGTRLTVV.

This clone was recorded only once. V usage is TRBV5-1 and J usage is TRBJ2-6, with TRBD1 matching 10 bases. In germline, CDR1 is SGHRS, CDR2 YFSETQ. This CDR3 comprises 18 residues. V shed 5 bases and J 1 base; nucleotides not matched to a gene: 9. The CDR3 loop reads CASSRRRDRGSGANVLTF. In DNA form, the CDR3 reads TGCGCCAGCAGTCGACGCCGGGACAGGGGATCTGGGGCCAACGTCCTGACTTTC.

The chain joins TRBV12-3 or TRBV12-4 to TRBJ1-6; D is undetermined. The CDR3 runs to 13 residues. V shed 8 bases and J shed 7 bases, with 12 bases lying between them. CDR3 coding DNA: TGTGCCAGCGTTCGGGGTACGAATTCACCCCTCCACTTT. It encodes CASVRGTNSPLHF.

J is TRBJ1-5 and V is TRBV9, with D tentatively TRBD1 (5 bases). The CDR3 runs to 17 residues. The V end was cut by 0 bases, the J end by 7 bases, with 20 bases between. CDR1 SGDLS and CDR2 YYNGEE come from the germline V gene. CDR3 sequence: CASSVGPGSSGGQPQHF. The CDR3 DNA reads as TGTGCCAGCAGCGTAGGACCAGGTTCGTCGGGGGGGCAGCCCCAGCATTTT.

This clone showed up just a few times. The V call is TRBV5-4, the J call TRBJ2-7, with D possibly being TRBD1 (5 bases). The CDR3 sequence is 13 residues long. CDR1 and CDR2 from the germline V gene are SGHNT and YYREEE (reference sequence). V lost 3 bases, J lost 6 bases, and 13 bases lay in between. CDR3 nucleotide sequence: TGTGCCAGCAGCTGGACCCCAGACAGCGAGCAGTACTTC. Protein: CASSWTPDSEQYF.

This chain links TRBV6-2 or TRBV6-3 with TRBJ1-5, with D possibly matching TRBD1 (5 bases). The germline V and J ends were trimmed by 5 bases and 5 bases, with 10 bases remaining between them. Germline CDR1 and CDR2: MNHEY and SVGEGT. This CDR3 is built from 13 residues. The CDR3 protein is CASSLRDDQPQHF. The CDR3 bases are TGTGCCAGCAGTCTCAGGGATGATCAGCCCCAGCATTTT.

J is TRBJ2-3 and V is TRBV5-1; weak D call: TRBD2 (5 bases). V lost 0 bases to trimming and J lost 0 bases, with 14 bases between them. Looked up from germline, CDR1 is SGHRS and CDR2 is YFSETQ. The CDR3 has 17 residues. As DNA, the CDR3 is TGCGCCAGCAGCTTGGTTGGGTCGACTACTAGCACAGATACGCAGTATTTT. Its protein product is CASSLVGSTTSTDTQYF.